The clone carrying this T cell receptor beta chain was picked up a small number of times. Its specificity is unknown. TCRdb itself ran the RT-PCR reads through MiXCR, one entry per CDR3 protein. This sample has 500,000 to 600,000 distinct CDR3 sequences, with 7.5% to 8.5% found just once. These data originate in a study of response to subunit inactivated influenza vaccine. The length of the CDR3 is 17 residues. Trimming removed 6 bases from V and 5 bases from J; junction bases left unmatched: 15. Germline lookup yields CDR1 LGHNA and CDR2 YSLEER. Study-level findings and limits: After each seasonal influenza vaccination, few new T cells are recruited, the authors suggested.

The sequencing here drew on PBMCs from blood, taken roughly 24 months after vaccination. The clonotype was recovered from a man aged 50-75 years who received an inactivated influenza vaccine. V usage is TRBV4-3 and J usage is TRBJ2-1; 8 positions agree with TRBD2. For the CDR3, the DNA is TGCGCCAGCAGTCTGGTGGCGGGCGGGGGGACGAACAATGAGCAGTTCTTC. This sequence encodes CASSLVAGGGTNNEQFF.